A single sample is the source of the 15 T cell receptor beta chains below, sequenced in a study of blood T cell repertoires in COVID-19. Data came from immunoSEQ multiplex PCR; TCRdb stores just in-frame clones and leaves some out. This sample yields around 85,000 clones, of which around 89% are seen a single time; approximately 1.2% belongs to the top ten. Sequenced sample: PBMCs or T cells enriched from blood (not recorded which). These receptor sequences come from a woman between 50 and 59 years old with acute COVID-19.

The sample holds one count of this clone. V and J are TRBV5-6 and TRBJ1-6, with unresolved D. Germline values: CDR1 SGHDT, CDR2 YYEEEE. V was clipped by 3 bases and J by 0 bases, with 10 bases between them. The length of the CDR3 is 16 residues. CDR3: CASSSAGSSYNSPLHF. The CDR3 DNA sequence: TGTGCCAGCAGCTCGGCTGGGAGCTCCTATAATTCACCCCTCCACTTT.

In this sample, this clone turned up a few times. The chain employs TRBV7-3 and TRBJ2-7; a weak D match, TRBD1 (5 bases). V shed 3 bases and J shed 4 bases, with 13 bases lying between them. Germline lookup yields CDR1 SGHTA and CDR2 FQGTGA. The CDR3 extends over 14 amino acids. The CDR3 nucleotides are TGTGCCAGCAGCTTCGAGGCAGGGAATTACGAGCAGTACTTC. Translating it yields CASSFEAGNYEQYF.

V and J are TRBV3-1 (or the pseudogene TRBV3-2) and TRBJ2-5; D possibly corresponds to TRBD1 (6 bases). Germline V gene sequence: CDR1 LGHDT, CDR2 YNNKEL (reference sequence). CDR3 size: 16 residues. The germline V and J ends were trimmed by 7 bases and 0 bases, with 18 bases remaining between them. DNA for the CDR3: TGTGCCAGCAACTCCCGACAGGCGCGTCACCAAGAGACCCAGTACTTC. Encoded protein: CASNSRQARHQETQYF.

CDR3 bases: TGTGCCAGCAGCTTCTTGTCGGCAGGAATGGGTTCACCCCTCCACTTT. Translating gives CASSFLSAGMGSPLHF. J is TRBJ1-6 and V is TRBV7-2; D remains unclear. Per germline, CDR1 SGHTA and CDR2 FQGNSA. The CDR3 has 16 amino acids. Between the trimmed V and J ends, which lost 3 bases and 9 bases, there was a span of 18 bases.

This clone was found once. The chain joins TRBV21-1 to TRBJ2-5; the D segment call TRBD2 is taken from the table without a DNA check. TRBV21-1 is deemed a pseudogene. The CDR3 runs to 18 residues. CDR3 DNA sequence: TGTGCCACCCCCCGAGGCTGTGGAGGGATTCGGATACAAGAGACCCAGTACTTC. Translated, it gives CATPRGCGGIRIQETQYF.

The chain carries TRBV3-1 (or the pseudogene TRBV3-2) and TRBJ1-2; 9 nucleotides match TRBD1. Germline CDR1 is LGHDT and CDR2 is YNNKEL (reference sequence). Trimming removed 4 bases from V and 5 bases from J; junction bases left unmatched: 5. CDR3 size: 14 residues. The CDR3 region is CASSPTGTGYGYTF. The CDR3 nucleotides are TGTGCCAGCAGCCCAACCGGGACAGGGTATGGCTACACCTTC.

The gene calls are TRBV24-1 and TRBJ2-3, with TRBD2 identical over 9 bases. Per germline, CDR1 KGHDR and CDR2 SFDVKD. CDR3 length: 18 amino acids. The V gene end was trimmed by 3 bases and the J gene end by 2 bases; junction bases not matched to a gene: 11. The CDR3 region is CATSDQGHSGRITDTQYF. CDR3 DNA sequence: TGTGCCACCAGTGATCAGGGCCATAGCGGGAGAATCACAGATACGCAGTATTTT.

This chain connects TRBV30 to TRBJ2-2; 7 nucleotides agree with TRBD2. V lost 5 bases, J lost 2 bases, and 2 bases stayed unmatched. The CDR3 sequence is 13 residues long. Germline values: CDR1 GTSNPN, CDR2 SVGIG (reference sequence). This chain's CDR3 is CAWSGGNTGELFF. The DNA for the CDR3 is TGTGCCTGGTCGGGAGGCAACACCGGGGAGCTGTTTTTT.

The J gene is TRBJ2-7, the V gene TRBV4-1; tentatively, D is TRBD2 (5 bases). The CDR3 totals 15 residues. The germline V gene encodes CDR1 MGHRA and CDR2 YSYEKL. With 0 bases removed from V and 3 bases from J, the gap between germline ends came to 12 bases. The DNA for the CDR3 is TGCGCCAGCAGCCAAGACCCCAAAGGGAGCTACGAGCAGTACTTC. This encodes CASSQDPKGSYEQYF.

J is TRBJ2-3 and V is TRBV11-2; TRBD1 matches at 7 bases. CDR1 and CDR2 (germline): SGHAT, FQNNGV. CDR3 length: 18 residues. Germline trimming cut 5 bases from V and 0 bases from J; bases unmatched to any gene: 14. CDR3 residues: CASSVRTGLTLSTDTQYF. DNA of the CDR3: TGTGCCAGCAGCGTACGGACAGGCCTGACTCTTAGCACAGATACGCAGTATTTT.

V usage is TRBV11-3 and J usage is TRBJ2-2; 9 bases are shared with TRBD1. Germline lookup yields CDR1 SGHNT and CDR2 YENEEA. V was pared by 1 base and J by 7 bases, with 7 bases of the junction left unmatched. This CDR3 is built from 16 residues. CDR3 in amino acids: CASSLGRTGVIGELFF. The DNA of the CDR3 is TGTGCCAGCAGCTTAGGAAGGACAGGGGTAATCGGGGAGCTGTTTTTT.

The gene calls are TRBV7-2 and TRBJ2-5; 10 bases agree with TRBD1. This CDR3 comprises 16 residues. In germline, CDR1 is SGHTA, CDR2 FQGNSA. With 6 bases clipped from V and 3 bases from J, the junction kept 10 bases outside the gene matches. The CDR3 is CASRQGTGVMKETQYF. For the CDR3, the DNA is TGTGCCAGCAGACAGGGGACAGGGGTGATGAAAGAGACCCAGTACTTC.

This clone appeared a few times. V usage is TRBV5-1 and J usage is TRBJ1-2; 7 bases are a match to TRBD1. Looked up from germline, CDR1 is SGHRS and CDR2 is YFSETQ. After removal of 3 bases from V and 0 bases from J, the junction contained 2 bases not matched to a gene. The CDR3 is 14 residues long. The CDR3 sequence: CASSSGQANYGYTF. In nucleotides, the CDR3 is TGCGCCAGCAGCTCCGGACAGGCTAACTATGGCTACACCTTC.

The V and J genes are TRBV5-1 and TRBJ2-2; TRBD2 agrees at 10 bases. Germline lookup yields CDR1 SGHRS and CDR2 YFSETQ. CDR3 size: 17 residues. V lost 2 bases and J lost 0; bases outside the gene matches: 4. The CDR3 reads CASSFWLAGANTGELFF. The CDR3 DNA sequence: TGCGCCAGCAGCTTCTGGCTAGCGGGGGCGAACACCGGGGAGCTGTTTTTT. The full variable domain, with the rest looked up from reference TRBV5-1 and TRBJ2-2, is KAGVTQTPRYLIKTRGQQVTLSCSPISGHRSVSWYQQTPGQGLQFLFEYFSETQRNKGNFPGRFSGRQFSNSRSEMNVSTLELGDSALYLCASSFWLAGANTGELFFGEGSRLTVL.

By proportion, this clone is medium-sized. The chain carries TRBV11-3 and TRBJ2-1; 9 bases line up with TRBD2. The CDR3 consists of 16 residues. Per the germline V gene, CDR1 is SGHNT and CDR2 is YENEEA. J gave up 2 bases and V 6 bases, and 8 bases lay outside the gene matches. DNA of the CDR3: TGTGCCAGCAGTCCAAGCGGGAGGCTCGCCTACAATGAGCAGTTCTTC. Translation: CASSPSGRLAYNEQFF.